This T cell receptor (beta chain) was identified during a study of blood T cell repertoires in COVID-19. The CDR3 spans 15 residues. J lost 2 bases, V lost 5 bases, and 5 bases had no gene match. Germline CDR1 SGHTA, CDR2 FQGTGA. TCRdb's table, derived via immunoSEQ multiplex PCR, lists solely in-frame clones and lacks some. The sample has under 250,000 clones; over 80% are singletons. The clonotype was recovered from a young man with COVID-19, enrolled during active disease. This chain links TRBV7-3 with TRBJ2-2; 7 bases agree with TRBD1. The material sequenced was peripheral blood. The CDR3 spells CASSLTGANTGELFF. The DNA of the CDR3 is TGTGCCAGCAGCCTCACAGGGGCCAACACCGGGGAGCTGTTTTTT.